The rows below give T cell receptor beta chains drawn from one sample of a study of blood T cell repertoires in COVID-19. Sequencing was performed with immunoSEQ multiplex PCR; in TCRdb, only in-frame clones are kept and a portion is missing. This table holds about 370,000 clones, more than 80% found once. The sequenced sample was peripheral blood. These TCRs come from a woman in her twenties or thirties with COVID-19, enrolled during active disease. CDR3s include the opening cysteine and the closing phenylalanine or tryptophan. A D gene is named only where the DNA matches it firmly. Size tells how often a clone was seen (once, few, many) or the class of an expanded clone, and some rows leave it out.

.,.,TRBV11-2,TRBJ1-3,CASSLMTGNTIYF,TGTGCCAGCAGTTTAATGACAGGAAACACCATATATTTT
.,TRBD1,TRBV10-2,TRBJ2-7,CASNTRQGTYEQYF,TGCGCCAGCAACACTCGACAGGGTACCTACGAGCAGTACTTC
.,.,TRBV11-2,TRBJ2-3,CASSTGGEDTQYF,TGTGCCAGCAGCACAGGGGGGGAAGATACGCAGTATTTT
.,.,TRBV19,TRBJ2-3,CASSMSRGTDTQYF,TGTGCCAGTAGTATGAGTAGGGGAACGGATACGCAGTATTTT
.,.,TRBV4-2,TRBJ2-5,CASSQERGIQETQYF,TGTGCCAGCAGCCAGGAACGAGGGATACAAGAGACCCAGTACTTC
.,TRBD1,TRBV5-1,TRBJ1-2,CASSLGQGHGYTF,TGCGCCAGCAGCTTGGGACAGGGGCATGGCTACACCTTC
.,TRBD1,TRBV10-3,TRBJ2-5,CAIRPEGDRGYETQYF,TGTGCCATCAGACCGGAGGGGGACAGGGGGTACGAGACCCAGTACTTC
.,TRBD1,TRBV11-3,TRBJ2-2,CASSHRGRGELFF,TGTGCCAGCAGCCACAGGGGCCGCGGGGAGCTGTTTTTT
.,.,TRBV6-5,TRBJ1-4,CASRPGQYEKLFF,TGTGCCAGCAGACCGGGACAATACGAAAAACTGTTTTTT
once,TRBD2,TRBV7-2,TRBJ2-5,CASSLNSGAAETQYF,TGTGCCAGCAGCCTAAATAGCGGGGCGGCAGAGACCCAGTACTTC
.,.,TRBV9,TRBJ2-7,CASSDRDDEQYF,TGTGCCAGCAGCGACAGGGACGACGAGCAGTACTTC
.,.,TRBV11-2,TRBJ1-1,CASSPRQGGETEAFF,TGTGCCAGCAGCCCCCGACAAGGGGGGGAAACTGAAGCTTTCTTT
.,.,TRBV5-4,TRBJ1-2,CASSSGPGANYGYTF,TGTGCCAGCAGCTCCGGGCCAGGGGCTAACTATGGCTACACCTTC
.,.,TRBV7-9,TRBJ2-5,CASSLGLTLATPEETQYF,TGTGCCAGCAGCTTAGGCTTGACACTGGCGACCCCGGAAGAGACCCAGTACTTC
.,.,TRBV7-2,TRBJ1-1,CASSLSQGNTEAFF,TGTGCCAGCAGCTTATCACAGGGGAACACTGAAGCTTTCTTT
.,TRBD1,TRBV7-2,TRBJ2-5,CASSRQGRETQYF,TGTGCCAGCAGCAGACAGGGAAGGGAGACCCAGTACTTC
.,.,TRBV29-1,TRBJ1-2,CSVDQGYYGYTF,TGCAGCGTTGATCAGGGGTACTATGGCTACACCTTC
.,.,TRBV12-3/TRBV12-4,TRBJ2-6,CASTISGANVLTF,TGTGCCAGCACCATCTCTGGGGCCAACGTCCTGACTTTC
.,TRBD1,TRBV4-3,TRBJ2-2,CASSQEYGTANTGELFF,TGCGCCAGCAGCCAAGAATACGGGACAGCCAACACCGGGGAGCTGTTTTTT
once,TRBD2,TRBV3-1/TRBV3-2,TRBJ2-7,CASSQDLAGAYEQYF,TGTGCCAGCAGCCAAGATCTAGCGGGTGCCTACGAGCAGTACTTC
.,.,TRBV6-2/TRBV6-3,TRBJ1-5,CASSSTGHYSNQPQHF,TGTGCCAGCAGTTCCACAGGACATTATAGCAATCAGCCCCAGCATTTT
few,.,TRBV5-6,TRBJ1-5,CASSLEQDQPQHF,TGTGCCAGCAGCTTGGAACAGGATCAGCCCCAGCATTTT
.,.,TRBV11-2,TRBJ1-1,CASSLAHRNTEAFF,TGTGCCAGCAGCTTAGCCCACAGAAACACTGAAGCTTTCTTT
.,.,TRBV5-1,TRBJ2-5,CASSLGMYQGLYQETQYF,TGCGCCAGCAGCTTGGGAATGTATCAGGGTCTGTACCAAGAGACCCAGTACTTC
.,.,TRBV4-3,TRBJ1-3,CASSQDSSITGDTIYF,TGCGCCAGCAGCCAAGATTCGTCGATAACCGGTGACACCATATATTTT
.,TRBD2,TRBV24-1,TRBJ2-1,CATSEASGRDEQFF,TGTGCCACCAGTGAGGCTAGCGGGAGGGATGAGCAGTTCTTC
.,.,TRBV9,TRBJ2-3,CASSVGTASTQYF,TGTGCCAGCAGCGTAGGAACTGCATCTACGCAGTATTTT
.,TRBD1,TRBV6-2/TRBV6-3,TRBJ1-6,CASSYVRAPGQRNSPLHF,TGTGCCAGCAGTTATGTCCGAGCGCCGGGACAGCGAAATTCACCCCTCCACTTT